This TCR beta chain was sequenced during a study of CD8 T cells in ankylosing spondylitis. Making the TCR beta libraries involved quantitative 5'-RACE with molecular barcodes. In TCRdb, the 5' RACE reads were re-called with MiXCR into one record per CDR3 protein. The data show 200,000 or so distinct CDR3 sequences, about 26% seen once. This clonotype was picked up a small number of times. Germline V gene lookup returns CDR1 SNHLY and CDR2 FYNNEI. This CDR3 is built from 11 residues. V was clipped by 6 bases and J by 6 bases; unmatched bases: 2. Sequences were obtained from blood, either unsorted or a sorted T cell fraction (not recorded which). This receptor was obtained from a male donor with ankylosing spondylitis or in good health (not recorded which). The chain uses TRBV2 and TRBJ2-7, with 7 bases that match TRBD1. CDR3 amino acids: CASRDRVEQYF. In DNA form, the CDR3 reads TGTGCCAGCAGAGACAGGGTCGAGCAGTACTTC.